A single sample gave rise to the 26 T cell receptor beta chains below, sequenced in a study of shared clonotypes between healthy human individuals. TCRdb's copy holds only in-frame clones and misses some; the assay was immunoSEQ multiplex PCR. The sample lists roughly 1 million clones, roughly 80% seen once, with approximately 1.5% in the top ten. Material: memory CD4+ T cells sorted from blood. As to subset: CD45RA-negative fraction. The receptors here all came from a young man in good health.

The CDR3 is CAWTPIQGTATNEKLFF. Here the CDR3 DNA reads TGTGCCTGGACCCCAATACAGGGGACTGCAACTAATGAAAAACTGTTTTTT. This chain uses TRBV30 with TRBJ1-4; 7 bases fit TRBD1. The CDR3 runs to 17 residues. In germline, CDR1 is GTSNPN, CDR2 SVGIG (reference sequence). The V segment lost 4 bases and the J segment 0 bases; nucleotides outside the gene matches: 11.

With regard to this clone: This same CDR3 is encoded by further DNA sequences in the sample. This chain links TRBV20-1 with TRBJ2-5; 7 bases agree with TRBD2. CDR1 is DFQATT and CDR2 is SNEGSKA in the germline V gene (reference sequence). The V segment lost 6 bases and the J segment 4 bases; nucleotides outside the gene matches: 2. The CDR3 runs 11 residues. The CDR3 nucleotides read TGCAGTGCAAGACTAGCAGAGACCCAGTACTTC. Its translation: CSARLAETQYF.

The CDR3 nucleotides are TGTGCCATCAGTGAGTCCCGGGGGCTTGAATACTATGGCTACACCTTC. It encodes CAISESRGLEYYGYTF. The V call is TRBV10-3, the J call TRBJ1-2, with a weak D call TRBD1 (6 bases). CDR3 length equals 16 residues. From germline, CDR1 is ENHRY and CDR2 SYGVKD. V lost 0 bases and J 3 bases, leaving 14 bases between the germline ends.

The gene calls are TRBV30 and TRBJ1-3; unclear D gene. Trimming removed 5 bases from V and 4 bases from J, with 21 bases in between. The CDR3 covers 16 residues. The germline gives CDR1 GTSNPN, CDR2 SVGIG (reference sequence). The chain's CDR3 is CAWRTGAASKGNTIYF. DNA for the CDR3: TGTGCCTGGCGTACCGGTGCAGCCTCGAAGGGAAACACCATATATTTT.

In DNA, the CDR3 is TGTGCCAGCTCACCAGGGGCAGGGGTCATTCAGTACTTC. Encoded protein: CASSPGAGVIQYF. This chain links TRBV18 with TRBJ2-4; D is perhaps TRBD1 (6 bases). Trimming pared 2 bases from V and 9 bases from J, leaving 11 bases between. There are 13 residues in the CDR3. Germline lookup yields CDR1 KGHSH and CDR2 LQKENI. Full variable domain (missing parts from reference TRBV18 and TRBJ2-4): NAGVMQNPRHLVRRRGQEARLRCSPMKGHSHVYWYRQLPEEGLKFMVYLQKENIIDESGMPKERFSAEFPKEGPSILRIQQVVRGDSAAYFCASSPGAGVIQYFGAGTRLSVL.

The chain couples TRBV9 to TRBJ1-1, with D possibly being TRBD1 (5 bases). The V and J ends lost 5 bases and 0 bases respectively, with 29 bases between them. Germline CDR1 is SGDLS and CDR2 is YYNGEE. The CDR3 totals 20 residues. For the CDR3, the DNA is TGTGCCAGCAGTAGTAGGGAAGGCAGCCTGGAAAGGACAATGAACACTGAAGCTTTCTTT. Protein sequence: CASSSREGSLERTMNTEAFF. Drawing the rest from reference TRBV9 and TRBJ1-1, the complete variable domain is DSGVTQTPKHLITATGQRVTLRCSPRSGDLSVYWYQQSLDQGLQFLIQYYNGEERAKGNILERFSAQQFPDLHSELNLSSLELGDSALYFCASSSREGSLERTMNTEAFFGQGTRLTVV.

This rearrangement joins TRBV5-4 to TRBJ2-7, with TRBD1 matching over 9 bases. Germline loops: CDR1 SGHNT, CDR2 YYREEE (reference sequence). V was clipped by 0 bases and J by 1 base; unmatched bases: 2. The CDR3 length is 15 residues. The chain's CDR3 is CASSLGGQGSYEQYF. CDR3 DNA sequence: TGTGCCAGCAGCTTGGGGGGACAGGGTTCCTACGAGCAGTACTTC. Variable domain in full (rest from reference TRBV5-4 and TRBJ2-7): ETGVTQSPTHLIKTRGQQVTLRCSSQSGHNTVSWYQQALGQGPQFIFQYYREEENGRGNFPPRFSGLQFPNYSSELNVNALELDDSALYLCASSLGGQGSYEQYFGPGTRLTVT.

This clone was seen a handful of times. The CDR3 here is CASSNGQVGYGYTF. The CDR3 DNA sequence: TGTGCCAGCAGCAACGGACAGGTGGGCTATGGCTACACCTTC. The V call is TRBV5-6, the J call TRBJ1-2, with 7 bases lining up with TRBD1. Germline CDR1 reads SGHDT; CDR2 reads YYEEEE. The CDR3 totals 14 residues. Trimming cost V 4 bases and J 4 bases; bases outside gene matches: 7.

This clone occurred a few times. J is TRBJ2-1 and V is TRBV9, with TRBD2 identical over 12 bases. The CDR3 is made up of 18 amino acids. Germline V gene lookup returns CDR1 SGDLS and CDR2 YYNGEE. V lost 2 bases to trimming and J lost 0 bases; unmatched junction nucleotides: 6. The CDR3 loop reads CASSVALAGGSSYNEQFF. The CDR3 coding sequence is TGTGCCAGCAGCGTTGCTCTAGCGGGAGGGAGCTCCTACAATGAGCAGTTCTTC.

The J gene is TRBJ2-1, the V gene TRBV29-1, with 7 bases lining up with TRBD2. The V segment lost 8 bases and the J segment 0 bases; nucleotides outside the gene matches: 7. The germline gives CDR1 SQVTM, CDR2 ANQGSEA. The CDR3 contains 14 residues. The CDR3 nucleotides are TGCAGCTCATCGCGGGAGCCCTCCTACAATGAGCAGTTCTTC. Translation gives CSSSREPSYNEQFF.

This clone was detected many times. Written as DNA, the CDR3 is TGTGCCATCATGAGGGACCCAAGGGAGACCCAGTACTTC. Translation: CAIMRDPRETQYF. This rearrangement joins TRBV10-3 to TRBJ2-5; D is tentatively TRBD1 or TRBD2 (5 bases each). V lost 7 bases to trimming and J lost 5 bases, with 14 bases between them. Looked up from germline, CDR1 is ENHRY and CDR2 is SYGVKD. The CDR3 extends over 13 amino acids.

The V gene is TRBV18, the J gene TRBJ2-5; tentative D call: TRBD1 (6 bases). The CDR3 is 16 amino acids. Germline assignment: CDR1 KGHSH and CDR2 LQKENI. Trimming took 3 bases from V and 5 from J, leaving 19 bases between them. The CDR3 DNA sequence: TGTGCCAGCTCACCCCCAAGGAAGGGGGTCGAGGAGACCCAGTACTTC. The encoded protein is CASSPPRKGVEETQYF.

The chain is built from TRBV10-2 and TRBJ1-2; maybe TRBD1 (5 bases). Germline V gene lookup returns CDR1 WSHSY and CDR2 SAAADI. This CDR3 comprises 14 residues. The V end lost 3 bases, the J end lost 6 bases, and 14 bases lay between the germline ends. The CDR3 loop reads CASSERPGYNGYTF. CDR3 sequence (DNA): TGCGCCAGCAGTGAAAGACCAGGGTATAATGGCTACACCTTC.

J is TRBJ2-7 and V is TRBV7-2; 7 nucleotides agree with TRBD2. The germline V gene has CDR1 SGHTA and CDR2 FQGNSA. Losses at the gene ends were 5 bases for V and 2 bases for J; bases not matched to a gene: 6. CDR3 length equals 14 residues. The CDR3 nucleotides are TGTGCCAGCAGCCTTAGCGGGCCAACCTACGAGCAGTACTTC. It yields the protein CASSLSGPTYEQYF.

The V and J genes are TRBV9 and TRBJ2-7, with D possibly being TRBD1 (6 bases). The germline CDR1 and CDR2 sequences are SGDLS and YYNGEE. The length of the CDR3 is 15 residues. With 4 bases removed from V and 3 bases from J, the gap between germline ends came to 17 bases. The CDR3 nucleotides read TGTGCCAGCAGCCAACGGACAGATCCCCGCTACGAGCAGTACTTC. Amino acid sequence: CASSQRTDPRYEQYF.

The J gene is TRBJ2-3, the V gene TRBV7-2; D may be TRBD1 (6 bases). Trimming shortened V by 1 base and J by 0 bases, and 14 bases separated the two germline ends. Germline loops: CDR1 SGHTA, CDR2 FQGNSA. The CDR3 runs 17 residues. The chain's CDR3 is CASSLGLGAFSTDTQYF. CDR3 DNA sequence: TGTGCCAGCAGCTTAGGGCTGGGGGCGTTCAGCACAGATACGCAGTATTTT.

This chain connects TRBV27 to TRBJ1-5; D gene uncertain. The CDR3 is made up of 14 amino acids. Trimming took 0 bases from V and 4 from J, leaving 7 bases between them. Germline V gene lookup returns CDR1 MNHEY and CDR2 SMNVEV (reference sequence). The DNA for the CDR3 is TGTGCCAGCAGTTTATCAGAAAATAATCAGCCCCAGCATTTT. As protein: CASSLSENNQPQHF.

The rearrangement uses TRBV29-1 and TRBJ2-5; D remains unclear. Matching the DNA end better, TRBJ2-7 makes the J call doubtful. This CDR3 has 12 residues. Germline V lookup: CDR1 SQVTM, CDR2 ANQGSEA. CDR3 sequence reads: CSVEDSSYEQYF. As DNA, the CDR3 is TGCAGCGTTGAAGATAGCTCCTACGAGCAGTACTTC.

Of note for this clone: Other DNA sequences in the sample encode the same CDR3. The chain couples TRBV10-3 to TRBJ1-3; tentatively, D is TRBD1 (5 bases). Germline CDR1 ENHRY, CDR2 SYGVKD. CDR3 length: 15 residues. Trimming took off 2 bases at V and 0 bases at J, with 8 bases between the two ends. CDR3 residues: CAISERGLSGNTIYF. As DNA, the CDR3 is TGTGCCATCAGTGAGAGGGGCCTCTCTGGAAACACCATATATTTT.

Comment on this clone: Other DNA sequences in the same sample also yield this CDR3. CDR3 amino acids: CASSLAVRGNEKLFF. The CDR3 coding sequence is TGTGCCAGCAGCTTAGCTGTCAGGGGGAATGAAAAACTGTTTTTT. The chain links TRBV7-9 to TRBJ1-4; 7 bases line up with TRBD1. V gave up 0 bases and J gave up 5 bases; unmatched junction bases: 3. The CDR3 totals 15 residues. Germline V gene data show CDR1 as SEHNR and CDR2 as FQNEAQ (reference sequence). Full variable domain (outside the CDR3, taken from reference TRBV7-9 and TRBJ1-4): DTGVSQNPRHKITKRGQNVTFRCDPISEHNRLYWYRQTLGQGPEFLTYFQNEAQLEKSRLLSDRFSAERPKGSFSTLEIQRTEQGDSAMYLCASSLAVRGNEKLFFGSGTQLSVL.

The chain is built from TRBV5-1 and TRBJ2-3, with D unresolved. Germline CDR1 reads SGHRS; CDR2 reads YFSETQ. V lost 2 bases and J 2 bases, leaving 9 bases between the germline ends. This CDR3 is built from 14 residues. The CDR3 sequence: CASSLRVPTDTQYF. The DNA of the CDR3 is TGCGCCAGCAGCTTAAGAGTTCCCACAGATACGCAGTATTTT. The whole variable domain, remainder taken from reference TRBV5-1 and TRBJ2-3, is KAGVTQTPRYLIKTRGQQVTLSCSPISGHRSVSWYQQTPGQGLQFLFEYFSETQRNKGNFPGRFSGRQFSNSRSEMNVSTLELGDSALYLCASSLRVPTDTQYFGPGTRLTVL.

V gene TRBV9 combines with J gene TRBJ1-5, with D unresolved. This CDR3 is 15 amino acids long. Germline CDR1 reads SGDLS; CDR2 reads YYNGEE. V was shortened by 0 bases and J by 3 bases, with 10 bases between the two germline ends. CDR3 bases: TGTGCCAGCAGCGTAGGGGAAAGATTCAATCAGCCCCAGCATTTT. Its translation is CASSVGERFNQPQHF.

In its sample, this clone was seen once. One junction end does not reproduce the germline sequence, and a read error may be involved. The V and J genes are TRBV7-7 and TRBJ2-5; unclear D gene. The germline gives CDR1 SSHAT, CDR2 FNYEAQ (reference sequence). The length of the CDR3 is 13 residues. Written as DNA, the CDR3 is TGTGCTAGCAAAAGTGGGCCGAAGTCCCTTCAGTACTTC. The encoded protein is CASKSGPKSLQYF.

This clone was recorded only once. The chain is built from TRBV15 and TRBJ2-1, with 7 positions matching TRBD2. With 1 base clipped from V and 5 bases from J, the junction kept 5 bases outside the gene matches. The germline V gene encodes CDR1 LNHNV and CDR2 YYDKDF (reference sequence). The CDR3 sequence is 15 residues long. CDR3 loop: CATSRGGGDHNEQFF. CDR3 coding DNA: TGTGCCACCAGCAGAGGTGGGGGGGACCACAATGAGCAGTTCTTC.

The chain couples TRBV5-8 to TRBJ2-4; perhaps TRBD2 as D (6 bases). The CDR3 covers 15 residues. Trimming shortened V by 5 bases and J by 8 bases, and 20 bases separated the two germline ends. Looked up from germline, CDR1 is SGHTS and CDR2 is YDEGEE. This CDR3 is CASRPGAGMGDIQYF. The CDR3 DNA is TGTGCCAGCAGGCCCGGGGCGGGAATGGGGGACATTCAGTACTTC. The variable domain in full, with the rest retrieved from reference TRBV5-8 and TRBJ2-4, is EAGVTQSPTHLIKTRGQQATLRCSPISGHTSVYWYQQALGLGLQFLLWYDEGEERNRGNFPPRFSGRQFPNYSSELNVNALELEDSALYLCASRPGAGMGDIQYFGAGTRLSVL.

The rearrangement joins TRBV6-1 to TRBJ2-3, with 10 bases aligning to TRBD2. The CDR3 has 16 amino acids. Germline CDR1 reads MNHNS; CDR2 reads SASEGT. The ends lost 2 bases at V and 5 bases at J; junction bases unmatched: 7. The CDR3 loop reads CASSEMTAGGVDTQYF. CDR3 bases: TGTGCCAGCAGTGAAATGACAGCGGGAGGGGTAGATACGCAGTATTTT.